Listed below are T cell receptor beta chains from one sample, sequenced in a study of blood T cells in healthy people across ages. TCRdb processed the 5' RACE reads anew with MiXCR; each CDR3 protein has one entry. The table records about 1.4 million distinct CDR3 sequences, 59% of them present only once. Sequencing input: blood. The receptors derive from a young man in good health. The CDR3 runs from the conserved cysteine through the conserved F or W. The order of the fields is V gene, D gene, clone size, J gene, CDR3 DNA, CDR3 protein. D genes are given only for firm matches. Rows may omit the clone size; those that give it use once, few, many or a size class.

>TRBV2|.|.|TRBJ2-1
TGTGCCAGCAGTGAAACTGGGGTTCGGGGGCATGAGCAGTTCTTC
CASSETGVRGHEQFF
>TRBV5-1|.|few|TRBJ2-7
TGCGCCAGCAGCTCCGGGGACACAGGACTCTACGAGCAGTACTTC
CASSSGDTGLYEQYF
>TRBV29-1|TRBD2|.|TRBJ2-7
TGCAGCGTTGAGGGGGGGTTTTCACCAACGGACTCCTACGAGCAGTACTTC
CSVEGGFSPTDSYEQYF
>TRBV15|.|.|TRBJ2-1
TGTGCCACCAGCAGAGATTCGACTATCAATGAGCAGTTCTTC
CATSRDSTINEQFF
>TRBV4-1|.|few|TRBJ2-7
TGCGCCAGCTCCCTTTCCCCCATTGGGAGCTACGAGCAGTACTTC
CASSLSPIGSYEQYF
>TRBV7-9|.|few|TRBJ2-1
TGTGCCAGCAGCTTAATCGCCAATGAGCAGTTCTTC
CASSLIANEQFF
>TRBV20-1|.|.|TRBJ2-7
TGCAGTGCTAGACGGCTAGCCGTCGAGCAGTACTTC
CSARRLAVEQYF
>TRBV12-3/TRBV12-4|TRBD2|once|TRBJ2-2
TGTGCCATACCTGAGCCTAGCGGGGGTACCGGGGAGCTGTTTTTT
CAIPEPSGGTGELFF
>TRBV7-9|.|.|TRBJ2-5
TGTGCCAGCAGCTTTTCTGTGGAGGGGGATTCACAGTACTTC
CASSFSVEGDSQYF
>TRBV27|.|.|TRBJ2-5
TGTGCCAGCAGTTTCACAGGGCGGATCCAAGAGACCCAGTACTTC
CASSFTGRIQETQYF
>TRBV5-1|.|.|TRBJ1-5
TGCGCCAGCAATTCCGGGACTGACGAAAATCAGCCCCAGCATTTT
CASNSGTDENQPQHF
>TRBV4-1|.|.|TRBJ1-1
TGCGCCAGCAGCCACCCGGCCTTAAAAAGCAAAGGACAGTCTAGGCGTGAAGCTTTCTTT
CASSHPALKSKGQSRREAFF
>TRBV4-2|TRBD1|.|TRBJ1-2
TGTGCCAGCAGCCCGCTCGGACAGGGGGACTATGGCTACACCTTC
CASSPLGQGDYGYTF
>TRBV20-1|.|once|TRBJ2-5
TGCAGTGCTAGAGACTACAGGTCCCTACAAGAGACCCAGTACTTC
CSARDYRSLQETQYF
>TRBV20-1|.|.|TRBJ2-4
TGCAGTGCTGGTACAGGGTTATGGGCCAAAACCATTCAGTACTTC
CSAGTGLWAKTIQYF
>TRBV2|.|.|TRBJ2-1
TGTGCCAGCAGCTCCGGGACTCTCTCCTACAATGAGCAGTTCTTC
CASSSGTLSYNEQFF
>TRBV10-3|.|.|TRBJ2-6
TGTGCCATCAGTGAGTCGGCCTCTGGGGCCAACGTCCTGACTTTC
CAISESASGANVLTF
>TRBV24-1|.|.|TRBJ2-1
TGTGCCACCAGTGATACCGGGAAATGGGATGAGCAGTTCTTC
CATSDTGKWDEQFF
>TRBV9|.|.|TRBJ2-5
TGTGCCAGCAGCGTATTCGCGGGGCAAGAGACCCAGTACTTC
CASSVFAGQETQYF
>TRBV21-1|.|.|TRBJ1-2
TGTGCCAGCAGGGGTTATTTCGGCTACACCTTC
CASRGYFGYTF
>TRBV20-1|.|.|TRBJ2-1
TGCAGTGCCCCCGAATGGCGGCGCACGACCAATGAGCAGTTCTTC
CSAPEWRRTTNEQFF
>TRBV6-5|.|.|TRBJ2-2
TGTGCCAGCAGTTACAGTTTATCCGGGGAGCTGTTTTTT
CASSYSLSGELFF
>TRBV4-2|TRBD2|.|TRBJ2-7
TGTGCCAGCAGCCTACAAGCGCGGGAGGGAAGCGACGAGCAGTACTTC
CASSLQAREGSDEQYF
>TRBV28|.|.|TRBJ2-5
TGTGCCAGTAGTTTTCTAGAGCCCGGGTGGACCGGGGAGCAGTACTTC
CASSFLEPGWTGEQYF
>TRBV4-3|.|.|TRBJ2-7
TGCGCCAGCAGCCAAGATACGGGGGCGAGCTCCTACGAGCAGTACTTT
CASSQDTGASSYEQYF
>TRBV20-1|.|few|TRBJ1-1
TGCAGTGCTCAGAGAGGGAAAGCTTTCTTT
CSAQRGKAFF
>TRBV27|TRBD2|few|TRBJ2-6
TGTGCCAGCAGTTTACGGCGGGGGTTTGGGGCCAACGTCCTGACTTTC
CASSLRRGFGANVLTF
>TRBV27|.|.|TRBJ2-1
TGTGCCAGCAGTAGTCTTAAAAAACAGTTCTTC
CASSSLKKQFF
>TRBV25-1|.|once|TRBJ2-5
TGTGCCAGCAGCCAAGGCAGAGGTATTCGAGAGACCCAGTACTTC
CASSQGRGIRETQYF
>TRBV12-3/TRBV12-4|TRBD2|once|TRBJ2-2
TGTGCCAGCAGTCCTCTAGCGGGAGATGGCGGGGAGCTGTTTTTT
CASSPLAGDGGELFF
>TRBV18|.|few|TRBJ2-7
TGTGCCAGCTCACCAGGGTGGATAGCGCAGTACTTC
CASSPGWIAQYF
>TRBV7-2|TRBD1|.|TRBJ1-4
TGTGCCAGCAGCCAACGAACAGGGGGTCCCTTAGGAAAACTGTTTTTT
CASSQRTGGPLGKLFF
>TRBV4-1|TRBD2|.|TRBJ2-2
TGCGCCAGCAGCCAAGTGCCTGCGGGGGGAATCGACGCCGGGGAGCTGTTTTTT
CASSQVPAGGIDAGELFF